Presented here are 18 T cell receptor beta chains from one specimen sequenced in a study of shared clonotypes between healthy human individuals. Sequenced by immunoSEQ multiplex PCR; TCRdb stores in-frame clones only, minus some. Of fewer than 1 million clones detected, approximately 97% appear once; the ten largest clones hold less than 0.3%. Naive CD8 populations comprised CD45RO-negative cells positively selected for CCR7, excluding terminally differentiated effector memory CD45RA+ cells. Sample: naive CD8+ T cells sorted from blood. These receptors all stem from a man under 40 in good health.

The chain has TRBV27 and TRBJ1-2, with a tentative D call TRBD1 (5 bases). The germline V gene encodes CDR1 MNHEY and CDR2 SMNVEV (reference sequence). With 2 bases removed from V and 6 bases from J, the gap between germline ends came to 13 bases. The CDR3 sequence is 14 residues long. The CDR3 coding sequence is TGTGCCAGCAGTTTACTGGGGGAGCCCCATGGCTACACCTTC. It is translated as CASSLLGEPHGYTF.

About this clone itself: The same CDR3 can be traced to other DNA sequences in this sample. The V and J genes are TRBV5-1 and TRBJ2-7; D call uncertain. The CDR3 sequence is 13 residues long. V lost 1 base and J 0 bases, leaving 5 bases between the germline ends. Germline-derived CDR1 and CDR2 are SGHRS and YFSETQ. For the CDR3, the DNA is TGCGCCAGCAGCTTGACAGACTCCTACGAGCAGTACTTC. Translation gives CASSLTDSYEQYF.

The rearrangement uses TRBV7-8 and TRBJ2-1; a weak D match, TRBD2 (6 bases). V dropped 3 bases and J dropped 7 bases, with 22 bases sitting between them. The CDR3 runs to 17 residues. Looked up from germline, CDR1 is SGHVS and CDR2 is FQNEAQ. CDR3 residues: CASSFLLAPAPRNEQFF. Here the CDR3 DNA reads TGTGCCAGCAGCTTCCTACTAGCACCTGCCCCCAGGAATGAGCAGTTCTTC. The full variable domain, rest sourced from reference TRBV7-8 and TRBJ2-1, is GAGVSQSPRYKVAKRGQDVALRCDPISGHVSLFWYQQALGQGPEFLTYFQNEAQLDKSGLPSDRFFAERPEGSVSTLKIQRTQQEDSAVYLCASSFLLAPAPRNEQFFGPGTRLTVL.

V is TRBV10-2 and J is TRBJ2-1, with 7 bases fitting TRBD2. Losses at the gene ends were 2 bases for V and 9 bases for J; bases not matched to a gene: 13. CDR1 is WSHSY, CDR2 SAAADI, per germline. CDR3 size: 16 residues. CDR3 residues: CASSETSSGKGGEQFF. CDR3 bases: TGCGCCAGCAGTGAGACCTCGAGCGGGAAGGGCGGTGAGCAGTTCTTC.

This clone has just one count. V usage is TRBV5-6 and J usage is TRBJ2-7; D not certain. Germline values: CDR1 SGHDT, CDR2 YYEEEE. Trimming stripped 6 bases from V and 3 bases from J, with 10 bases between. This CDR3 contains 12 residues. The CDR3 sequence is CASIGRNYEQYF. The CDR3 DNA follows: TGTGCCAGCATTGGACGGAACTACGAGCAGTACTTC. Combining the CDR3 with reference TRBV5-6 and TRBJ2-7 gives the whole variable domain DAGVTQSPTHLIKTRGQQVTLRCSPKSGHDTVSWYQQALGQGPQFIFQYYEEEERQRGNFPDRFSGHQFPNYSSELNVNALLLGDSALYLCASIGRNYEQYFGPGTRLTVT.

The chain is built from TRBV5-1 and TRBJ2-7; a weak D match, TRBD1 (6 bases). The CDR3 is 14 residues long. CDR1 SGHRS and CDR2 YFSETQ come from the germline V gene. Trimming removed 0 bases from V and 5 bases from J, with 12 bases in between. DNA for the CDR3: TGCGCCAGCAGCTTGGACAGGGAATGGAACGAGCAGTACTTC. It yields the protein CASSLDREWNEQYF.

There are a few counts of this clone. This specimen includes other DNA sequences encoding the same CDR3. This sequence joins TRBV7-9 and TRBJ2-1; tentatively, D is TRBD1 (5 bases). The CDR3 runs to 14 residues. Trimming took 4 bases from V and 4 from J, leaving 11 bases between them. Germline values: CDR1 SEHNR, CDR2 FQNEAQ (reference sequence). The CDR3 spells CASSSPQGYNEQFF. The CDR3 DNA reads TGTGCCAGCAGCTCTCCCCAGGGATACAATGAGCAGTTCTTC. Full variable domain (outside the CDR3, taken from reference TRBV7-9 and TRBJ2-1): DTGVSQNPRHKITKRGQNVTFRCDPISEHNRLYWYRQTLGQGPEFLTYFQNEAQLEKSRLLSDRFSAERPKGSFSTLEIQRTEQGDSAMYLCASSSPQGYNEQFFGPGTRLTVL.

The V gene is TRBV5-5, the J gene TRBJ2-1; TRBD2 might be the D (7 bases). Germline values: CDR1 SGHKS, CDR2 YYEKEE (reference sequence). Trimming cost V 2 bases and J 9 bases, with 15 bases left between them. The CDR3 is 14 amino acids. The CDR3 spells CASSLGGEVLEQFF. The CDR3 DNA reads TGTGCCAGCAGCTTAGGGGGGGAGGTACTTGAGCAGTTCTTC.

This chain uses TRBV5-4 with TRBJ2-7; unclear D gene. The V gene lost 3 bases and the J gene lost 0 bases, with 4 bases spanning the gap. The CDR3 extends over 12 amino acids. Germline CDR1 is SGHNT and CDR2 is YYREEE (reference sequence). The CDR3 loop reads CASSWGSYEQYF. The DNA of the CDR3 is TGTGCCAGCAGCTGGGGCTCCTACGAGCAGTACTTC.

The chain is built from TRBV7-9 and TRBJ1-2, with 7 bases identical to TRBD1. The CDR3 sequence is 15 residues long. Unmatched junction bases numbered 6, after V lost 1 base and J lost 4 bases. Looked up from germline, CDR1 is SEHNR and CDR2 is FQNEAQ (reference sequence). The CDR3 loop reads CASSLGGGVSYGYTF. CDR3 coding DNA: TGTGCCAGCAGCTTAGGAGGGGGCGTAAGCTATGGCTACACCTTC.

A single count supports this clone. The chain couples TRBV19 to TRBJ1-3, with a tentative D call TRBD1 (6 bases). The CDR3 has 15 residues. V lost 4 bases and J 1 base, leaving 11 bases between the germline ends. CDR1 and CDR2 (germline): LNHDA, SQIVND (reference sequence). The CDR3 DNA follows: TGTGCCAGTAGTAACACAGGGATTTCTGGAAACACCATATATTTT. Translating gives CASSNTGISGNTIYF.

The gene calls are TRBV7-8 and TRBJ2-1; 7 nucleotides align to TRBD2. The germline CDR1 and CDR2 sequences are SGHVS and FQNEAQ. V shed 5 bases, J shed 2 bases, and the junction held 3 bases outside the gene matches. The CDR3 runs 14 residues. The CDR3 sequence is CASSGLEAYNEQFF. In DNA, the CDR3 is TGTGCCAGCAGCGGACTAGAAGCCTACAATGAGCAGTTCTTC.

This clone was found once. The rearrangement joins TRBV27 to TRBJ2-7, with 8 bases aligning to TRBD2. The V gene's germline CDR1 is MNHEY and CDR2 SMNVEV (reference sequence). CDR3 length: 16 amino acids. Trimming took 6 bases from V and 0 from J; bases not matched to a gene: 10. The CDR3 loop is CASSHSSGPISYEQYF. The CDR3 region has the DNA TGTGCCAGCAGCCACTCTAGCGGGCCCATCTCCTACGAGCAGTACTTC.

The V call is TRBV27, the J call TRBJ2-3; D is ambiguous. Germline V gene data show CDR1 as MNHEY and CDR2 as SMNVEV (reference sequence). V was clipped by 5 bases and J by 0 bases, with 15 bases between them. This CDR3 has 16 residues. Here the CDR3 reads CASSPLVGTSTDTQYF. The DNA for the CDR3 is TGTGCCAGCAGTCCCCTAGTAGGAACTAGCACAGATACGCAGTATTTT.

The chain combines TRBV5-5 with TRBJ2-7, with 7 bases fitting TRBD1. This CDR3 spans 18 amino acids. The V segment lost 2 bases and the J segment 4 bases; nucleotides outside the gene matches: 18. In germline, CDR1 is SGHKS, CDR2 YYEKEE (reference sequence). DNA of the CDR3: TGTGCCAGCAGCTTCGGCCGAACCCCCCGGACAGGATATTACGAGCAGTACTTC. Translation gives CASSFGRTPRTGYYEQYF. The whole variable domain, remainder taken from reference TRBV5-5 and TRBJ2-7, is DAGVTQSPTHLIKTRGQQVTLRCSPISGHKSVSWYQQVLGQGPQFIFQYYEKEERGRGNFPDRFSARQFPNYSSELNVNALLLGDSALYLCASSFGRTPRTGYYEQYFGPGTRLTVT.

The chain employs TRBV15 and TRBJ1-2; 7 nucleotides match TRBD1. Germline loops: CDR1 LNHNV, CDR2 YYDKDF (reference sequence). The length of the CDR3 is 14 residues. Unmatched junction bases numbered 7, after V lost 5 bases and J lost 4 bases. Here the CDR3 reads CATSSLDRIYGYTF. The CDR3 coding sequence is TGTGCCACCAGCTCCCTGGACAGGATCTATGGCTACACCTTC.

This CDR3 is CASGFGTPEQFF. Written as DNA, the CDR3 is TGTGCTAGTGGTTTCGGGACTCCTGAGCAGTTCTTC. This sequence joins TRBV12-5 and TRBJ2-1, with a weak D call TRBD2 (6 bases). From germline, CDR1 is LGHNT and CDR2 FRNRAP. Deletions cut 3 bases from V and 9 bases from J, with 9 bases between. This CDR3 is 12 amino acids long.

J is TRBJ2-7 and V is TRBV5-1, with D perhaps matching TRBD1 (5 bases). Germline loops: CDR1 SGHRS, CDR2 YFSETQ. The CDR3 is 17 residues long. V shed 2 bases and J shed 4 bases, with 22 bases lying between them. CDR3 sequence reads: CASSFRVHGELGYEQYF. The CDR3 nucleotides read TGCGCCAGCAGCTTCAGGGTTCACGGTGAGTTGGGATACGAGCAGTACTTC.